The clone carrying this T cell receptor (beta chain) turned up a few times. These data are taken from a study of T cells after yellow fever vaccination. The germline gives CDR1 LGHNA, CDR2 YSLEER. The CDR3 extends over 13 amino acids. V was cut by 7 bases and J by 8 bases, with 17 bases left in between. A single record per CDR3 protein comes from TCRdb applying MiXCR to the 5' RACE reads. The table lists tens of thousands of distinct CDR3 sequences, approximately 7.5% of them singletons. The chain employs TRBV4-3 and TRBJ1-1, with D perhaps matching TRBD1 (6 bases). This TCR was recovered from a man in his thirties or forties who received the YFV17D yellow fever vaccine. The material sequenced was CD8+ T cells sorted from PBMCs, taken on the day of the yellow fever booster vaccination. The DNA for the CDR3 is TGCGCCAGCAACGACAAATTTACAGGGGAAGCTTTCTTT. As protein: CASNDKFTGEAFF.